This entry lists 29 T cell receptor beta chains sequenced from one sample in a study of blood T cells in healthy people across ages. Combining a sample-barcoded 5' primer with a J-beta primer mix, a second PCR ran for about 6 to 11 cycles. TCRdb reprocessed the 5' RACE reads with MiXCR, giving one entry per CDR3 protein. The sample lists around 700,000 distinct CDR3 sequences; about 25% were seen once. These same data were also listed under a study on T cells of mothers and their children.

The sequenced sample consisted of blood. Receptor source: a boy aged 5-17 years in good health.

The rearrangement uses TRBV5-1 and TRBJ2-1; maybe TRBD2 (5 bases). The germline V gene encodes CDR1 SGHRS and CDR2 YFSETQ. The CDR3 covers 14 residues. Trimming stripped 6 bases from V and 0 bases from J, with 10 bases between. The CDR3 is CASNQRSSYNEQFF. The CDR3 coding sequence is TGCGCCAGCAATCAGCGGAGCTCCTACAATGAGCAGTTCTTC.

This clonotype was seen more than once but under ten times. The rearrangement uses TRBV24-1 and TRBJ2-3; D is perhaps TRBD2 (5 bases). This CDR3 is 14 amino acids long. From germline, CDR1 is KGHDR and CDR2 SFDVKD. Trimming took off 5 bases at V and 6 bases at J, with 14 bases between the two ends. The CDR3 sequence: CATSARGSGDTQYF. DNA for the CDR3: TGTGCCACCAGTGCCCGGGGTTCGGGGGATACGCAGTATTTT.

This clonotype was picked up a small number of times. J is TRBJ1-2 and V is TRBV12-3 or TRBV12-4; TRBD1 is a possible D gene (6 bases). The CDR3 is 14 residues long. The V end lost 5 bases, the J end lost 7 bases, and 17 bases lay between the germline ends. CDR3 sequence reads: CASSPVPDSSGYTF. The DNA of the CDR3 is TGTGCCAGCAGTCCCGTACCGGACAGTTCTGGCTACACCTTC.

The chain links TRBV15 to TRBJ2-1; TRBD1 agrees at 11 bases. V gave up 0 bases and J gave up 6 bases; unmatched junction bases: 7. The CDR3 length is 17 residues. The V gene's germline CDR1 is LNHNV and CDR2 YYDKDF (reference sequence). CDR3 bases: TGTGCCACCAGCAGAGATTTGGGACAGGGGGAATTCAATGAGCAGTTCTTC. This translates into CATSRDLGQGEFNEQFF.

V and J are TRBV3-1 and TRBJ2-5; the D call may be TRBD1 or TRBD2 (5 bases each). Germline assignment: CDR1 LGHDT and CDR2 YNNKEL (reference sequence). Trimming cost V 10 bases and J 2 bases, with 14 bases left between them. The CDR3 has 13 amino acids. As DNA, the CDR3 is TGTGCCACGGGGCTAGGGCCTCAAGAGACCCAGTACTTC. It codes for CATGLGPQETQYF.

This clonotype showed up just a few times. The DNA for the CDR3 is TGTGCCACCAGGAGTGGGATAGCGGGAGGTAGTGGGACCCAGTACTTC. It translates to CATRSGIAGGSGTQYF. The chain uses TRBV15 and TRBJ2-5; 10 bases agree with TRBD2. The CDR3 totals 16 residues. V was pared by 6 bases and J by 7 bases, with 14 bases of the junction left unmatched. From germline, CDR1 is LNHNV and CDR2 YYDKDF (reference sequence).

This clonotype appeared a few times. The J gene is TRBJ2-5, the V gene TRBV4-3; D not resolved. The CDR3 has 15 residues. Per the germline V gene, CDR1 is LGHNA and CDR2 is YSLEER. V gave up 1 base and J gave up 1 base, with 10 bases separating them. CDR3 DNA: TGCGCCAGCAGCCAAGGGTTAACGCTCCAAGAGACCCAGTACTTC. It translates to CASSQGLTLQETQYF.

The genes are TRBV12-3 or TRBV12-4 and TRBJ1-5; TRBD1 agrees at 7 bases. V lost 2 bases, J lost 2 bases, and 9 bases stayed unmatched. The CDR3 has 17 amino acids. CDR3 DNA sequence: TGTGCCAGCAGTTTATTCGGGACAGAATTTGGCAATCAGCCCCAGCATTTT. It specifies CASSLFGTEFGNQPQHF.

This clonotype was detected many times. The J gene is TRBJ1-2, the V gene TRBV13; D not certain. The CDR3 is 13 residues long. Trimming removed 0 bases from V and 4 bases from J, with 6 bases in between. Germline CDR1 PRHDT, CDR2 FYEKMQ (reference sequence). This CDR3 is CASSLGAAYGYTF. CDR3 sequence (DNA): TGTGCCAGCAGCTTAGGGGCGGCCTATGGCTACACCTTC.

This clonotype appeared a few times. The CDR3 loop is CASSSIRTLNTEAFF. CDR3 nucleotides: TGTGCCAGCAGTTCAATCCGGACGCTGAACACTGAAGCTTTCTTT. The chain carries TRBV12-3 or TRBV12-4 and TRBJ1-1; D is undetermined. The CDR3 loop spans 15 amino acids. Trimming took off 4 bases at V and 0 bases at J, with 12 bases between the two ends.

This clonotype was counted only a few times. CDR3 DNA: TGTGCCAGCAGCCAAACGGCTGGAAACACCATATATTTT. Translated, it gives CASSQTAGNTIYF. The chain carries TRBV3-1 and TRBJ1-3, with D unclear. Germline values: CDR1 LGHDT, CDR2 YNNKEL (reference sequence). The CDR3 spans 13 residues. V was pared by 2 bases and J by 2 bases, with 4 bases between.

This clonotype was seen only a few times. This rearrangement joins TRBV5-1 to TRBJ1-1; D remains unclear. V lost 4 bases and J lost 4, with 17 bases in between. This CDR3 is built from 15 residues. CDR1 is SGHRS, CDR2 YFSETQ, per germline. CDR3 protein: CASSPRPPPGTEAFF. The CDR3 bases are TGCGCCAGCAGCCCCCGGCCCCCTCCGGGCACTGAAGCTTTCTTT.

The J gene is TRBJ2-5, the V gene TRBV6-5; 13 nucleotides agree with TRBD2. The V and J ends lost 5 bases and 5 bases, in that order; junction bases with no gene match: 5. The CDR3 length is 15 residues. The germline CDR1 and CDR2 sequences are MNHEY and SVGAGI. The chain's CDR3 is CASSKTSGRTETQYF. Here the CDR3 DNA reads TGTGCCAGCAGTAAGACTAGCGGGAGGACGGAGACCCAGTACTTC.

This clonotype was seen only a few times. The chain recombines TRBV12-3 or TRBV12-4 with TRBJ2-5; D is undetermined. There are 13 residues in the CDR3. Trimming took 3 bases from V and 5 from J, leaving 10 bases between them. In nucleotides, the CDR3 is TGTGCCAGCAGTTTTTATTCGAGGGAGACCCAGTACTTC. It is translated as CASSFYSRETQYF.

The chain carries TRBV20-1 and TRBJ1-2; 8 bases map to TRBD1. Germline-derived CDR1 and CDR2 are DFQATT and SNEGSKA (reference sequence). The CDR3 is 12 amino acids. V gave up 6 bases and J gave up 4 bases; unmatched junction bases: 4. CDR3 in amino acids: CSAETGAYGYTF. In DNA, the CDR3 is TGCAGTGCAGAGACAGGGGCCTATGGCTACACCTTC.

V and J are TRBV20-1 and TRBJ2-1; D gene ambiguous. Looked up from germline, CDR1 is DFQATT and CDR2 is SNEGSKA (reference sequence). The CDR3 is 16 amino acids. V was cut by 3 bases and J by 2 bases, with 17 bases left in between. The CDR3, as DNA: TGCAGTGCTAGTATGGTGAGCGCCGCTGCCTACAATGAGCAGTTCTTC. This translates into CSASMVSAAAYNEQFF.

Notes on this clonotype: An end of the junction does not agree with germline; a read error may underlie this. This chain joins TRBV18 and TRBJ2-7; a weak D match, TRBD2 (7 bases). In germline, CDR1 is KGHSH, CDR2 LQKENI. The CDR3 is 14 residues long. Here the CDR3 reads CASSRAGASNEQYF. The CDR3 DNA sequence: TGTGCCAGCTCCCGCGCGGGGGCCTCCAACGAGCAGTACTTC.

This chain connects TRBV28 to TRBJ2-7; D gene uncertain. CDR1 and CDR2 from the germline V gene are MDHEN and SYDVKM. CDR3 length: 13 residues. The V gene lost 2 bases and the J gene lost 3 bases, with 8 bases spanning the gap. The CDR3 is CASSLRYGYEQYF. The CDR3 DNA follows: TGTGCCAGCAGTTTAAGGTACGGCTACGAGCAGTACTTC.

CDR3 DNA: TGCAGTGCCCTAAAGCCGGCGGTCAACGAGCAGTACTTC. Translating gives CSALKPAVNEQYF. This chain connects TRBV20-1 to TRBJ2-7; D remains unclear. V was shortened by 6 bases and J by 5 bases, with 17 bases between the two germline ends. CDR1 and CDR2 from the germline V gene are DFQATT and SNEGSKA (reference sequence). The CDR3 sequence is 13 residues long.

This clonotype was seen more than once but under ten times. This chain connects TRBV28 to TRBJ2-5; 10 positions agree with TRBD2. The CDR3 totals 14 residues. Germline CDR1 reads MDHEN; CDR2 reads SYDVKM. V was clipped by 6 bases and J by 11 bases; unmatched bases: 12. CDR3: CASRVAGGSWEQYF. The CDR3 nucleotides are TGTGCCAGCAGAGTAGCGGGAGGATCTTGGGAGCAGTACTTC.

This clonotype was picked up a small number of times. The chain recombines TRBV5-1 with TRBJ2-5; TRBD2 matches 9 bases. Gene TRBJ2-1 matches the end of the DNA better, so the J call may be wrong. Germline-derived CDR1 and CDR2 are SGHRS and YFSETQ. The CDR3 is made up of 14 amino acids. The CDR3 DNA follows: TGCGCCAGCAGCTTGTTGAGCGGGAGGTATGAGCAGTTCTTC. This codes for CASSLLSGRYEQFF.

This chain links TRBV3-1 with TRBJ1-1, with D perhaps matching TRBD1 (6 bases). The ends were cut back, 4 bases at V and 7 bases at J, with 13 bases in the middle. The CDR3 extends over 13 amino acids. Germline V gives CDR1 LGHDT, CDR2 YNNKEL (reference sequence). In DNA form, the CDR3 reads TGTGCCAGCAGCCCAACAGGGCTGGTTGAAGCTTTCTTT. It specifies CASSPTGLVEAFF.

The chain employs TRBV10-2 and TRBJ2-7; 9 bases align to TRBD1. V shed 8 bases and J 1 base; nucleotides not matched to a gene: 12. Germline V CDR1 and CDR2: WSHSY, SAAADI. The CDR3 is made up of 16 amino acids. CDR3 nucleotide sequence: TGCGCCAGCCTTCCTGGGACAGGGTCGGTTTCCTACGAGCAGTACTTC. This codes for CASLPGTGSVSYEQYF.

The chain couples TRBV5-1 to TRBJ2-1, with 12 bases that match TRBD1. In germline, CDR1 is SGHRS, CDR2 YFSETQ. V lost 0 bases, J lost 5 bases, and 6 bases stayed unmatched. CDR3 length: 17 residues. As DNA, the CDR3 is TGCGCCAGCAGCTTGGCCACGGGGACAGGGGGCCACAATGAGCAGTTCTTC. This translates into CASSLATGTGGHNEQFF.

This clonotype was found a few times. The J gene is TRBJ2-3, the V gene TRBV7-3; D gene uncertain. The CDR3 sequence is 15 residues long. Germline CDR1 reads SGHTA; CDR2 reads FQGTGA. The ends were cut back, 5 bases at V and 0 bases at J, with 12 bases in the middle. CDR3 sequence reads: CASSLRAASTDTQYF. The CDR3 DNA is TGTGCCAGCAGCCTTCGGGCGGCTAGCACAGATACGCAGTATTTT. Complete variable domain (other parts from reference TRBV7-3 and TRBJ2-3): GAGVSQTPSNKVTEKGKYVELRCDPISGHTALYWYRQSLGQGPEFLIYFQGTGAADDSGLPNDRFFAVRPEGSVSTLKIQRTERGDSAVYLCASSLRAASTDTQYFGPGTRLTVL.

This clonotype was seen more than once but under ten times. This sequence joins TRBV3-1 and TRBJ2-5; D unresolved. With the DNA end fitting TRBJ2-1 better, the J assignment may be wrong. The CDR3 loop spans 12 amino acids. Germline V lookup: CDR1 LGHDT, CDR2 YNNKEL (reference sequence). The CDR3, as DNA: TGTGCCAGCAGCCAAAGGGTCAATGAGCAGTTCTTC. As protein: CASSQRVNEQFF.

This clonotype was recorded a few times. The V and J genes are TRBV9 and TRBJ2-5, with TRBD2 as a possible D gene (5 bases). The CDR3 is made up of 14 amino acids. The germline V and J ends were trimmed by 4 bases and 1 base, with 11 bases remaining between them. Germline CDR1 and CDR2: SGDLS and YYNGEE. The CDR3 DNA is TGTGCCAGCAGCCCTCAACTAGTCCAAGAGACCCAGTACTTC. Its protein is CASSPQLVQETQYF.

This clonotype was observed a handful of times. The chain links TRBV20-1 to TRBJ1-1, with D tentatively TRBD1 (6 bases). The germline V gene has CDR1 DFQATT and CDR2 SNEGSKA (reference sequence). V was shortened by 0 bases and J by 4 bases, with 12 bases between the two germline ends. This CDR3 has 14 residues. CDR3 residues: CSARDLRGSTEAFF. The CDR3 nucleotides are TGCAGTGCTAGAGATCTAAGGGGGAGCACTGAAGCTTTCTTT.

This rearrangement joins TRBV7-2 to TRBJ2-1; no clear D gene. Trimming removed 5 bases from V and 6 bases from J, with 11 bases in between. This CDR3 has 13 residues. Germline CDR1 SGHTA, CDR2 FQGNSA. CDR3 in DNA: TGTGCCAGCAGCCCCTTCGCTGGCAATGAGCAGTTCTTC. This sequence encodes CASSPFAGNEQFF.